One T cell receptor (beta chain) is described in this entry. 60 Vbeta and 13 Jbeta primers were used in PCR. Data came from immunoSEQ multiplex PCR; TCRdb stores just in-frame clones and leaves some out. Of about 110,000 clones listed, around four fifths are singletons. This sample was taken from a study of cytomegalovirus exposure and HLA in healthy donors. Whole-study context: Genetic ancestry analysis placed approximately 78% of the 400 or so donors that were genotyped in the Caucasian-associated cluster.

The ends were cut back, 0 bases at V and 2 bases at J, with 11 bases in the middle. CDR3 length: 15 residues. Germline V gene sequence: CDR1 SGHDT, CDR2 YYEEEE. The chain uses TRBV5-6 and TRBJ1-2, with unresolved D. The clonotype was recovered from a woman aged 40 to 50 in good health and CMV-seropositive. The sample taken for sequencing was PBMCs. CDR3 in amino acids: CASSLGLQVNYGYTF. The CDR3 DNA follows: TGTGCCAGCAGCTTGGGACTCCAAGTAAACTATGGCTACACCTTC.